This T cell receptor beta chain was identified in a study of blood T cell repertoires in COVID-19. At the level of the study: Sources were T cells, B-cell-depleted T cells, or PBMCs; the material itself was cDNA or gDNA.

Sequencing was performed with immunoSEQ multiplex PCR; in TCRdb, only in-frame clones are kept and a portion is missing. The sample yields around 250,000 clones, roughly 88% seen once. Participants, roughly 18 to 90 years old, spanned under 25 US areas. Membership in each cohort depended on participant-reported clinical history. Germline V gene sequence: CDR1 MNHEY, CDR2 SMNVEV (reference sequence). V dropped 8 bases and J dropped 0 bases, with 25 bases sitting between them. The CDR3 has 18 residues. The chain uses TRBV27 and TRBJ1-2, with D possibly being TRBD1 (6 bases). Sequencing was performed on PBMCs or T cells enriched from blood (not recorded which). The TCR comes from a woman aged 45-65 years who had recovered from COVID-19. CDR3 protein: CASGLYPPGHNTNYGYTF. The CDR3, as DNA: TGTGCCAGCGGCTTATACCCCCCGGGACATAATACTAACTATGGCTACACCTTC.